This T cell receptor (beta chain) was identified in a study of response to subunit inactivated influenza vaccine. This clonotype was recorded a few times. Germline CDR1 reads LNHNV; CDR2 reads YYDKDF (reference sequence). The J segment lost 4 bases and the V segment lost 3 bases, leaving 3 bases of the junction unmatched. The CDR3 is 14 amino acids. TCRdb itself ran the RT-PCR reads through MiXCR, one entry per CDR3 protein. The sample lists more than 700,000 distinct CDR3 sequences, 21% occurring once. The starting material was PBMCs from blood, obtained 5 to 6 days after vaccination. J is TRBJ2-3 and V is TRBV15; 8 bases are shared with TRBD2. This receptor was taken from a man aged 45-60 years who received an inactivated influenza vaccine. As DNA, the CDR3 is TGTGCCACCAGCAGCGGGGGGGCCTCAGATACGCAGTATTTT. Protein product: CATSSGGASDTQYF.